Following are 10 T cell receptor beta chains from one sample sequenced in a study of T cell responses to AZD1222 COVID-19 vaccine. The protocol was immunoSEQ multiplex PCR, while the TCRdb copy is restricted to in-frame clones and leaves out a portion. This table has about 76,000 clones, around nine tenths appearing once. This specimen was peripheral blood, taken on day 0 of AZD1222 vaccination. Receptors originate from an adult in good health.

This clone was detected only a few times. The V gene is TRBV5-1, the J gene TRBJ1-1; tentatively, D is TRBD1 (5 bases). V was pared by 4 bases and J by 3 bases, with 13 bases between. The CDR3 length is 14 residues. Germline-derived CDR1 and CDR2 are SGHRS and YFSETQ. The CDR3 here is CASSPDSPYTEAFF. In nucleotides, the CDR3 is TGCGCCAGCAGCCCTGACAGCCCTTACACTGAAGCTTTCTTT.

The V gene is TRBV6-4, the J gene TRBJ1-6, with 7 bases aligning to TRBD1. Germline lookup yields CDR1 MRHNA and CDR2 SNTAGT. Trimming cost V 4 bases and J 6 bases; bases outside gene matches: 9. This CDR3 spans 16 amino acids. CDR3 in amino acids: CASSAKGAQGNSPLHF. CDR3 sequence (DNA): TGTGCCAGCAGTGCCAAGGGGGCGCAGGGTAATTCACCCCTCCACTTT.

This clone has a single count. This chain connects TRBV5-4 to TRBJ2-7, with 7 nucleotides matching TRBD1. The CDR3 runs to 14 residues. V shed 4 bases and J 0 bases; nucleotides not matched to a gene: 4. Germline V gene lookup returns CDR1 SGHNT and CDR2 YYREEE (reference sequence). CDR3 amino acids: CASSPDRSSYEQYF. The DNA for the CDR3 is TGTGCCAGCAGCCCGGACAGGAGCTCCTACGAGCAGTACTTC. Looking up the rest from reference TRBV5-4 and TRBJ2-7 gives the full variable domain: ETGVTQSPTHLIKTRGQQVTLRCSSQSGHNTVSWYQQALGQGPQFIFQYYREEENGRGNFPPRFSGLQFPNYSSELNVNALELDDSALYLCASSPDRSSYEQYFGPGTRLTVT.

The V and J genes are TRBV28 and TRBJ1-4; 8 bases map to TRBD1. The CDR3 loop spans 14 amino acids. The germline CDR1 and CDR2 sequences are MDHEN and SYDVKM. The V gene end was trimmed by 6 bases and the J gene end by 5 bases; junction bases not matched to a gene: 5. CDR3 amino acids: CASSGTGRNEKLFF. The CDR3 DNA reads TGTGCCAGCAGCGGGACAGGCAGGAATGAAAAACTGTTTTTT.

The V call is TRBV30, the J call TRBJ1-5, with D hard to call. The V end lost 2 bases, the J end lost 0 bases, and 8 bases lay between the germline ends. The CDR3 is made up of 14 amino acids. The germline gives CDR1 GTSNPN, CDR2 SVGIG (reference sequence). The chain's CDR3 is CAWSQGNSNQPQHF. In nucleotides, the CDR3 is TGTGCCTGGAGTCAAGGTAATAGCAATCAGCCCCAGCATTTT.

The chain has TRBV6-5 and TRBJ2-1; tentatively, D is TRBD1 (6 bases). The length of the CDR3 is 14 residues. Germline loops: CDR1 MNHEY, CDR2 SVGAGI. V was trimmed by 11 bases and J by 2 bases, leaving 16 bases between them. CDR3 region: CAGQGSPTYNEQFF. CDR3 coding DNA: TGTGCCGGCCAGGGGTCCCCAACCTACAATGAGCAGTTCTTC.

The chain combines TRBV5-1 with TRBJ1-3, with unresolved D. V lost 0 bases and J 3 bases, leaving 10 bases between the germline ends. The CDR3 is made up of 15 amino acids. From germline, CDR1 is SGHRS and CDR2 YFSETQ. The CDR3, as DNA: TGCGCCAGCAGCTTGGCGGGGAGTGATGGAAACACCATATATTTT. It yields the protein CASSLAGSDGNTIYF.

The CDR3 reads CASSSGGPHEQYF. Written as DNA, the CDR3 is TGTGCCAGCAGTTCGGGAGGCCCGCACGAGCAGTACTTC. The chain recombines TRBV28 with TRBJ2-7; 7 nucleotides match TRBD2. V dropped 4 bases and J dropped 5; count of bases not matched to a gene: 5. Germline-derived CDR1 and CDR2 are MDHEN and SYDVKM. This CDR3 has 13 residues.

The V call is TRBV5-1, the J call TRBJ2-4, with D maybe TRBD2 (6 bases). The CDR3 loop spans 14 amino acids. Germline lookup yields CDR1 SGHRS and CDR2 YFSETQ. V lost 4 bases and J 4 bases, leaving 12 bases between the germline ends. DNA for the CDR3: TGCGCCAGCAGCGGAACCGGGGGAAAAAACATTCAGTACTTC. Translated: CASSGTGGKNIQYF.

The J gene is TRBJ1-2, the V gene TRBV10-3, with D possibly matching TRBD1 (5 bases). Trimming removed 2 bases at V and 3 bases at J, with 7 bases between. There are 13 residues in the CDR3. Germline assignment: CDR1 ENHRY and CDR2 SYGVKD. CDR3 loop: CAISERGDYGYTF. The CDR3 bases are TGTGCCATCAGTGAGCGGGGGGACTATGGCTACACCTTC.